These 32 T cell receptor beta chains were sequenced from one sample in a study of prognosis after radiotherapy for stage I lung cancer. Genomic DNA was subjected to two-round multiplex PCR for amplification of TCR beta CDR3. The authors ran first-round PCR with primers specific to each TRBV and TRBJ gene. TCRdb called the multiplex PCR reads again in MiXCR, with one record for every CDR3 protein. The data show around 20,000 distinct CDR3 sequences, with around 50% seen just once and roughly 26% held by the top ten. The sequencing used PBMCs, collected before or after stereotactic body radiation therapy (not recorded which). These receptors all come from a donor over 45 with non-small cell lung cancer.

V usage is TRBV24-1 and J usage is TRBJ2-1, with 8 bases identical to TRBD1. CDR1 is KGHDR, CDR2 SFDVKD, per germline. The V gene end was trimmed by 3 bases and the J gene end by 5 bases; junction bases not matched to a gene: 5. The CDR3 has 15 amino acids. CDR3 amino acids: CATSDPGQAHNEQFF. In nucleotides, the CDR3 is TGTGCCACCAGTGATCCGGGACAGGCACACAATGAGCAGTTCTTC.

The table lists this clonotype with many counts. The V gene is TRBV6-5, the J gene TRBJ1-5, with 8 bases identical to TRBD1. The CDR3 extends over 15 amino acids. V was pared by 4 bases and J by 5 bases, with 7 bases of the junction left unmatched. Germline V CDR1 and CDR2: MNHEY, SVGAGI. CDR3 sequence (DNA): TGTGCCAGCAGTTTCGACAGGGGCTTATATCAGCCCCAGCATTTT. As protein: CASSFDRGLYQPQHF.

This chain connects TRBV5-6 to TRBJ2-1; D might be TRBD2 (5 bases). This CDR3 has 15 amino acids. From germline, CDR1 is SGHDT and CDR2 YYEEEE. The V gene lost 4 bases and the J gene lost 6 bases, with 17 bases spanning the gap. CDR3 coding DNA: TGTGCCAGCAGCCCAACTAGAAGCTTCGGCAATGAGCAGTTCTTC. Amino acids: CASSPTRSFGNEQFF.

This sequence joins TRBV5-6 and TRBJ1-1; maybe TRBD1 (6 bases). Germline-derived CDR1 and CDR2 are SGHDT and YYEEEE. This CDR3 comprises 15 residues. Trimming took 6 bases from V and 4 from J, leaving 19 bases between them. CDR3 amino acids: CASIQDGGQGTEAFF. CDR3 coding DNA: TGTGCCAGCATCCAAGACGGGGGGCAGGGCACTGAAGCTTTCTTT.

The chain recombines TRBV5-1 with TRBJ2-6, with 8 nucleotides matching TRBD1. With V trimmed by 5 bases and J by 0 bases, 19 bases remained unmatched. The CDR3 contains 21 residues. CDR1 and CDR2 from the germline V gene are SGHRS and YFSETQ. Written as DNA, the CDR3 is TGCGCCAGCAGTCCTTCTTTTTCGTCGGGGACAGGCACCTCTGGGGCCAACGTCCTGACTTTC. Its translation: CASSPSFSSGTGTSGANVLTF.

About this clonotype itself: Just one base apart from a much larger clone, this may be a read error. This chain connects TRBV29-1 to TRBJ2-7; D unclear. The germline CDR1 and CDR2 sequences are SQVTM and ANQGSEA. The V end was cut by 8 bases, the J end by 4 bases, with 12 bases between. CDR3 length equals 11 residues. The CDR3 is CSSRSLYEQYF. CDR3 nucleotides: TGCAGCTCTCGTTCACTTTACGAGCAGTACTTC.

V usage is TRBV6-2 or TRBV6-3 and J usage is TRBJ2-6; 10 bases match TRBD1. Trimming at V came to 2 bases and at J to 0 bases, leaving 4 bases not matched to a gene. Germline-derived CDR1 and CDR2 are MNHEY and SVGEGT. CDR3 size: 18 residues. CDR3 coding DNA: TGTGCCAGCAGTTACGGAAGGACAGGGGGCTCTGGGGCCAACGTCCTGACTTTC. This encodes CASSYGRTGGSGANVLTF.

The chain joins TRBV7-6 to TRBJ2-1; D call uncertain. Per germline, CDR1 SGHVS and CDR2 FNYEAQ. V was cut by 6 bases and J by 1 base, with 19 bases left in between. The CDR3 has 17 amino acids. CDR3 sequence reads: CASRSALGSQSYNEQFF. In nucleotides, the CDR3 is TGTGCCAGCAGATCAGCGCTCGGCTCCCAGTCCTACAATGAGCAGTTCTTC.

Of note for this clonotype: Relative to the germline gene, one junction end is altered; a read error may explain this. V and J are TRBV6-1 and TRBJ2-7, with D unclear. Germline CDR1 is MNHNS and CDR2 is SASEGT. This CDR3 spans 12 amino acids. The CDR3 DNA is TGTGCCAGCATGGGCGAGACCTACGAGCGGTACTTC. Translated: CASMGETYERYF.

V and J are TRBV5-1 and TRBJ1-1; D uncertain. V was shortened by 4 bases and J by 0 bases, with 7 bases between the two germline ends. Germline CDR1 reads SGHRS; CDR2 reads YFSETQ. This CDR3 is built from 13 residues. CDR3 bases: TGCGCCAGCAGCCGAACATTGAACACTGAAGCTTTCTTT. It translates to CASSRTLNTEAFF.

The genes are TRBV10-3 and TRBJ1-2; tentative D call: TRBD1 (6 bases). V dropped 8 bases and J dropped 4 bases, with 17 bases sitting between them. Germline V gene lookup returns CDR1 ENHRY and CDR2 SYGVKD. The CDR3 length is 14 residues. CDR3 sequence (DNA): TGTGCCATCTCAAGTCGGGGGGCCGGCTATGGCTACACCTTC. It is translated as CAISSRGAGYGYTF.

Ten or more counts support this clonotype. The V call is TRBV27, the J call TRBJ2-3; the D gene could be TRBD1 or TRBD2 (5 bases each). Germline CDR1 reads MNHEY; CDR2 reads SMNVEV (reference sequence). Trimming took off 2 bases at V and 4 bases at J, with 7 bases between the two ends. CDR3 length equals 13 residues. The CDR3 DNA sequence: TGTGCCAGCAGTTTACGGGGCGCAGATACGCAGTATTTT. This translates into CASSLRGADTQYF.

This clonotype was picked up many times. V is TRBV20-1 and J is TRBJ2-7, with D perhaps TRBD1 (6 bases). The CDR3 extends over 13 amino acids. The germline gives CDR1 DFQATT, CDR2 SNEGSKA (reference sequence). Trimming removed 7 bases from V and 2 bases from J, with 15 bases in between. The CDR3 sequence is CSVTTGYTYEQYF. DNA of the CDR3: TGCAGTGTCACGACAGGTTATACCTACGAGCAGTACTTC.

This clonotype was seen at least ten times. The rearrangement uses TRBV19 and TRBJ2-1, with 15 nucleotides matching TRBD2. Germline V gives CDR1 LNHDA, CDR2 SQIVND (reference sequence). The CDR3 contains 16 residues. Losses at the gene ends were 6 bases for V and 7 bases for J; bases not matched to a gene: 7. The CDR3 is CASSKSGLAGGNEQFF. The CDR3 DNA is TGTGCCAGTAGCAAATCGGGACTAGCGGGAGGAAATGAGCAGTTCTTC.

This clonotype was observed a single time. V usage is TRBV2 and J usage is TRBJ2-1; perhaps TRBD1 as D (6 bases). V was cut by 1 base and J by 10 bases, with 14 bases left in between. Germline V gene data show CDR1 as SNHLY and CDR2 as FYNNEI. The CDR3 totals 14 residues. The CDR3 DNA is TGTGCCAGCAGTGAAGGCAGGGGCCTGGTGGAGCAGTTCTTC. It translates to CASSEGRGLVEQFF.

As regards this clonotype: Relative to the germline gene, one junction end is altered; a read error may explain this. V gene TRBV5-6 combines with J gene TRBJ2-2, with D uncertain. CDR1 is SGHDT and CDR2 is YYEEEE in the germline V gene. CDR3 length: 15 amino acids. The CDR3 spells CASSPGPVYTGELFF. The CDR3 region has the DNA TGTGCCAGCAGCCCCGGCCCGGTGTACACCGGTGAGCTGTTTTTT.

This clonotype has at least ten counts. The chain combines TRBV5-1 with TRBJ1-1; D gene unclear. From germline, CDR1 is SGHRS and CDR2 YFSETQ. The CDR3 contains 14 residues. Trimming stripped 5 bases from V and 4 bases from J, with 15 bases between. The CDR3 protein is CASREVPRSTEAFF. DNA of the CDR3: TGCGCCAGCAGAGAGGTCCCAAGGTCCACTGAAGCTTTCTTT.

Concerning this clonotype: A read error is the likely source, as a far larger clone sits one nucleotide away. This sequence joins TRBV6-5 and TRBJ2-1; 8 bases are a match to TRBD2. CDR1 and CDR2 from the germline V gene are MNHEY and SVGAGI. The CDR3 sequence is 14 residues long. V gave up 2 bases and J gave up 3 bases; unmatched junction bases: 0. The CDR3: CASSYLAGYNEQFF. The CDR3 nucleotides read TGTGCCAGCAGTTACCTAGCGGGCTACAATGAGCAGTTCTTC.

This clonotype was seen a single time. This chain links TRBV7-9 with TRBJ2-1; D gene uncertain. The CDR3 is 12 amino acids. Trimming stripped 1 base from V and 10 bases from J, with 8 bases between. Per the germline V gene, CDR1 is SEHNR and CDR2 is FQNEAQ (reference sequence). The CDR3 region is CASSLVDAEQFF. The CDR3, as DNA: TGTGCCAGCAGCTTAGTCGATGCGGAGCAGTTCTTC. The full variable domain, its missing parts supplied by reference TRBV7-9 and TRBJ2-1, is DTGVSQNPRHKITKRGQNVTFRCDPISEHNRLYWYRQTLGQGPEFLTYFQNEAQLEKSRLLSDRFSAERPKGSFSTLEIQRTEQGDSAMYLCASSLVDAEQFFGPGTRLTVL.

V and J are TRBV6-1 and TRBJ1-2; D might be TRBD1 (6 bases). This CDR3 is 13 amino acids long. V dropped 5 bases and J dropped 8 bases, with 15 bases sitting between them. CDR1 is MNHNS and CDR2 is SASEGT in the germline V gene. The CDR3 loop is CASSTNPDRGYTF. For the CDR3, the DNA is TGTGCCAGCAGTACCAACCCTGACAGGGGCTACACCTTC.

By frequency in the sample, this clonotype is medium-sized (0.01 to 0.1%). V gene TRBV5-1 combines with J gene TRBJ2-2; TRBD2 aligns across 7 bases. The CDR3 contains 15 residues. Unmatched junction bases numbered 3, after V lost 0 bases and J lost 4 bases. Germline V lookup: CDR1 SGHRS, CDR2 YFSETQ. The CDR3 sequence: CASSLAGGRTGELFF. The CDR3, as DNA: TGCGCCAGCAGCTTGGCGGGGGGACGCACCGGGGAGCTGTTTTTT.

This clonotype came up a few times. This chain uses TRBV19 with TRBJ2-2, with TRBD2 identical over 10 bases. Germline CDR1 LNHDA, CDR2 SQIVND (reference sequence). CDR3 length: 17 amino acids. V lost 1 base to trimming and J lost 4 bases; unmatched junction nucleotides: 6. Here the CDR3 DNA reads TGTGCCAGTAGTATAGGGGTAGCGGGAGGTATCACCGGGGAGCTGTTTTTT. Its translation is CASSIGVAGGITGELFF.

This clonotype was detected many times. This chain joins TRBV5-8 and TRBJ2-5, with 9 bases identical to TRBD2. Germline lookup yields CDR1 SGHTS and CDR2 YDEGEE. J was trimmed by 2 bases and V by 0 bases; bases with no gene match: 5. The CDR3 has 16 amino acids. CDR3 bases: TGTGCCAGCAGCTTGGGAATAGCGGGGGAACAAGAGACCCAGTACTTC. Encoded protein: CASSLGIAGEQETQYF. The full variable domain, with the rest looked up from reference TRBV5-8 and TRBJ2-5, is EAGVTQSPTHLIKTRGQQATLRCSPISGHTSVYWYQQALGLGLQFLLWYDEGEERNRGNFPPRFSGRQFPNYSSELNVNALELEDSALYLCASSLGIAGEQETQYFGPGTRLLVL.

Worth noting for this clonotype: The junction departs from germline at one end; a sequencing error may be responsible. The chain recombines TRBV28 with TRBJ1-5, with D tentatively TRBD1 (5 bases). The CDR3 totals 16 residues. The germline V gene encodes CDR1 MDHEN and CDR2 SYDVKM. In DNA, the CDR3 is TGTGCCAGCAGTTCCCCGACGGCTTGGGGCAATCATCCCCAGCATTTT. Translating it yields CASSSPTAWGNHPQHF.

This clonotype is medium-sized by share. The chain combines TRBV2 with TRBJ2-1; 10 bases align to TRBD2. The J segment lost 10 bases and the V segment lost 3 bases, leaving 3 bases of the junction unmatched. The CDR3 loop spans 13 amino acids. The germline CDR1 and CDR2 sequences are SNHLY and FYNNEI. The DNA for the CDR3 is TGTGCCAGCAGTGACGGGACTAGCGTCGAGCAGTTCTTC. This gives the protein CASSDGTSVEQFF.

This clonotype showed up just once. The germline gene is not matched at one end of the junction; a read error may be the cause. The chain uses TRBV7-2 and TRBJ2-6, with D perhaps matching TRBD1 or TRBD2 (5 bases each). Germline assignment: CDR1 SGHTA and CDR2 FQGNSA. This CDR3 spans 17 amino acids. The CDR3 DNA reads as TGTGCCAGCAGCTCAGGACTTCGACAGTCTTGGGCCAACTTCCTGACTTTC. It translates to CASSSGLRQSWANFLTF.

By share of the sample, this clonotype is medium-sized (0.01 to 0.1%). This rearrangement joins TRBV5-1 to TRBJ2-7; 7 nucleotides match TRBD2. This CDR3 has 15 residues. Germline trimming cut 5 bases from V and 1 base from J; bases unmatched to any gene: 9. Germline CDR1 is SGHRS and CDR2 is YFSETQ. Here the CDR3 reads CASSGEGKRSYEQYF. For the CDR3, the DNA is TGCGCCAGCAGTGGGGAGGGGAAGAGGTCCTACGAGCAGTACTTC.

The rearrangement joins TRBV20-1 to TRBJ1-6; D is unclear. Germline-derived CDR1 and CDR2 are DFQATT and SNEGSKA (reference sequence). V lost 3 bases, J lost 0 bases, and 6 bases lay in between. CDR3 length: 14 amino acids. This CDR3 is CSARWSSYNSPLHF. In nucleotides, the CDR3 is TGCAGTGCTAGGTGGAGCTCCTATAATTCACCCCTCCACTTT.

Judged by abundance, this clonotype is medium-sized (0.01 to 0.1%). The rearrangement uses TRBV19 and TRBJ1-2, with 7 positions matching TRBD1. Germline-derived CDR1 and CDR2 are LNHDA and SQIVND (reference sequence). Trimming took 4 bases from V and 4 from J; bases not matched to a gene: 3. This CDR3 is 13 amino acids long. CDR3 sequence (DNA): TGTGCCAGTAGTACACAGGGGAGCTATGGCTACACCTTC. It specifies CASSTQGSYGYTF.

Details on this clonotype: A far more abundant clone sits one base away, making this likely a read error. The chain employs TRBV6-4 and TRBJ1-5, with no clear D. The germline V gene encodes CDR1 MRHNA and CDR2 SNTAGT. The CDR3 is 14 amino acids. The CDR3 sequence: CASRSPRVNEPQHF. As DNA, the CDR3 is TGTGCCAGCAGGTCCCCCCGGGTCAATGAGCCCCAGCATTTT.

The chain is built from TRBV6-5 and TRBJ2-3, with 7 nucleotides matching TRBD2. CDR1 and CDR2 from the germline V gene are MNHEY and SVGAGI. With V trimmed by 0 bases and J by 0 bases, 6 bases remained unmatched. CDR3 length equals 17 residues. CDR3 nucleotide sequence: TGTGCCAGCAGTTACTCGACGAGCGGGGCTAGCACAGATACGCAGTATTTT. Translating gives CASSYSTSGASTDTQYF.

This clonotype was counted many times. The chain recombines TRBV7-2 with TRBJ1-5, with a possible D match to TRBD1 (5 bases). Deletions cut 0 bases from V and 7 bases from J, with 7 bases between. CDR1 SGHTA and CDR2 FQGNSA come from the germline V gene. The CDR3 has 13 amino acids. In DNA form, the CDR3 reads TGTGCCAGCAGCTTAGCAGGGGAACAGCCCCAGCATTTT. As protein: CASSLAGEQPQHF.